The 30 T cell receptor beta chains below all came from one sample that was sequenced in a study of T cells in women clearing cervical HPV infection. TCRdb keeps only in-frame clones here, not all; method: immunoSEQ multiplex PCR. This sample contains 30,000 to 45,000 clones. Sequencing was done on a sample of blood buffy coat. These receptors were collected from a woman aged 18 to 75 with a cervical HPV16 infection that either progressed to CIN3+ or cleared (not recorded which).

To note about this clone: The CDR3 end lies 3 residues beyond the end of the read and is filled in from the germline J gene. The gene calls are TRBV15 and TRBJ2-7; D is undetermined. CDR3 length equals 15 residues. Looked up from germline, CDR1 is LNHNV and CDR2 is YYDKDF (reference sequence). The germline V and J ends were trimmed by 0 bases and 0 bases, with 9 bases remaining between them. The part of the CDR3 DNA that was read is TGTGCCACCAGCAGAGATCGGTTAAGCTCCTACGAG. Its protein is CATSRDRLSSYE. The entire CDR3 is CATSRDRLSSYEQYF.

Turning to this clone: The sequenced fragment ends 3 residues before the CDR3 boundary, so the rest is inferred from the germline J gene. The chain recombines TRBV20-1 with TRBJ2-1; D call uncertain. CDR3 length: 13 amino acids. Germline V gene sequence: CDR1 DFQATT, CDR2 SNEGSKA (reference sequence). Trimming removed 6 bases from V and 1 base from J, with 10 bases in between. CDR3 DNA, as far as it was read: TGCAGTGCAAAGGGCATGTCCTACAATGAG. Amino acids: CSAKGMSYNE. The full CDR3 protein is CSAKGMSYNEQFF.

A word on this clone: Sequencing ends 3 residues short of the CDR3 end; the germline J gene provides the rest. The chain recombines TRBV10-3 with TRBJ1-2; weak D call: TRBD1 (6 bases). Germline assignment: CDR1 ENHRY and CDR2 SYGVKD. The CDR3 covers 12 residues. V was cut by 6 bases and J by 5 bases, with 10 bases left in between. The CDR3 DNA, read in part, is TGTGCCATCAGCCCAACAGGGTATGGC. Translated, it gives CAISPTGYG. In full, the CDR3 reads CAISPTGYGYTF.

A note on this clone: One junction end does not reproduce the germline sequence, and a read error may be involved. The DNA ends 3 residues before the CDR3 does, and the rest of the CDR3 is filled in from the germline J gene. This chain links TRBV4-2 with TRBJ2-3, with 7 nucleotides matching TRBD2. This CDR3 has 16 residues. The germline V gene has CDR1 LGHNA and CDR2 YNFKEQ. CDR3 sequence: CASSPSAGVSTDTQYF. The sequenced CDR3 bases are TGCGCCAGCAGCCCAAGCGCGGGGGTGAGCACAGATACG.

This CDR3 reads CASSQGPESNTEAFF. CDR3 DNA (partial): TGCGCCAGCAGCCAGGGGCCGGAATCGAACACTGAA. The chain combines TRBV4-1 with TRBJ1-1; tentative D call: TRBD1 (5 bases). The read gets to within 3 residues of the CDR3 end, and the germline J gene fills in the rest. Trimming cost V 3 bases and J 1 base, with 12 bases left between them. The CDR3 sequence is 15 residues long. Germline V gene data show CDR1 as MGHRA and CDR2 as YSYEKL.

Concerning this clone itself: The CDR3 is cut off 3 residues early in the read; its end comes from the germline J gene. The chain carries TRBV7-6 and TRBJ1-2; tentative D call: TRBD1 (5 bases). The CDR3 length is 14 residues. Germline-derived CDR1 and CDR2 are SGHVS and FNYEAQ. This CDR3 reads CASSLTGWLNDYTF. The sequenced part of the CDR3 DNA is TGTGCCAGCAGCCTCACAGGTTGGCTCAATGAC.

Details on this clone: The CDR3 end is not reached by the read, which stops 3 residues before it; the germline J gene fills it in. The chain has TRBV6-2 or TRBV6-3 and TRBJ2-1, with D possibly TRBD1 on 5 matching bases. Germline V gene sequence: CDR1 MNHEY, CDR2 SVGEGT. The CDR3 has 16 amino acids. Trimming cost V 6 bases and J 0 bases, with 15 bases left between them. CDR3 DNA, as far as it was read: TGTGCCAGCAGAGATCCTGGGGCCAGCTCCTACAATGAG. Translating it yields CASRDPGASSYNE. The full CDR3 protein reads CASRDPGASSYNEQFF.

CDR3 amino acids: CASSLWTSGQDEQFF. Partial CDR3 DNA: TGTGCCAGCAGTTTATGGACTAGCGGGCAGGATGAG. This chain connects TRBV28 to TRBJ2-1; 10 nucleotides agree with TRBD2. The read terminates 3 residues ahead of where the CDR3 ends, so the germline J gene completes it. Losses at the gene ends were 0 bases for V and 8 bases for J; bases not matched to a gene: 4. The CDR3 runs 15 residues. The germline V gene encodes CDR1 MDHEN and CDR2 SYDVKM.

This clone shows up as medium-sized (0.01 to 0.1%) by frequency. The CDR3 end is not reached by the read, which stops 3 residues before it; the germline J gene fills it in. The chain employs TRBV19 and TRBJ2-7; D remains ambiguous. The CDR3 has 13 residues. The germline V and J ends were trimmed by 6 bases and 3 bases, with 12 bases remaining between them. CDR1 and CDR2 from the germline V gene are LNHDA and SQIVND (reference sequence). The chain's CDR3 is CASSINFNYEQYF. The DNA read from the CDR3 is TGTGCCAGTAGCATTAACTTCAACTACGAG.

Concerning this clone itself: The read ends 3 residues early relative to the CDR3; the germline J gene fills the gap. J is TRBJ2-3 and V is TRBV20-1; 9 positions agree with TRBD2. V dropped 2 bases and J dropped 0; count of bases not matched to a gene: 0. Germline V lookup: CDR1 DFQATT, CDR2 SNEGSKA (reference sequence). The CDR3 sequence is 14 residues long. The CDR3 bases that were read are TGCAGTGCTAGAACTAGCGGGAGCACAGATACG. This sequence encodes CSARTSGSTDT. The entire CDR3 reads CSARTSGSTDTQYF.

A remark on this clone: The missing CDR3 end, 3 residues past where the read stops, is filled in from the germline J gene. The chain carries TRBV28 and TRBJ1-2; no clear D gene. Germline V gene sequence: CDR1 MDHEN, CDR2 SYDVKM. CDR3 length equals 16 residues. V was shortened by 7 bases and J by 0 bases, with 18 bases between the two germline ends. The CDR3 DNA, read in part, is TGTGCCAGCAACCCCTTCTCAGTGTATTCTAACTATGGC. The encoded protein is CASNPFSVYSNYG. The full CDR3 is CASNPFSVYSNYGYTF.

As concerns this clone: The CDR3 end lies 3 residues beyond the end of the read and is filled in from the germline J gene. This chain joins TRBV18 and TRBJ2-5, with a tentative D call TRBD2 (5 bases). The V and J ends lost 5 bases and 1 base respectively, with 11 bases between them. The CDR3 spans 14 residues. The germline CDR1 and CDR2 sequences are KGHSH and LQKENI. The CDR3: CASSSLASQETQYF. Incomplete CDR3 DNA: TGTGCCAGCTCATCGCTAGCTAGCCAAGAGACC.

To note about this clone: The CDR3 is cut off 3 residues early in the read; its end comes from the germline J gene. The chain employs TRBV30 and TRBJ1-4, with a tentative D call TRBD1 (6 bases). Between the trimmed V and J ends, which lost 5 bases and 6 bases, there was a span of 10 bases. The germline V gene encodes CDR1 GTSNPN and CDR2 SVGIG (reference sequence). This CDR3 contains 12 residues. CDR3 sequence: CAWQGGDEKLFF. CDR3 DNA, as far as it was read: TGTGCCTGGCAAGGGGGAGATGAAAAA.

As to this clone: The read halts 3 residues ahead of the CDR3 end, with the missing end drawn from the germline J gene. The V and J genes are TRBV19 and TRBJ2-3, with D possibly matching TRBD1 (6 bases). The CDR3 consists of 16 residues. V was trimmed by 5 bases and J by 1 base, leaving 16 bases between them. From germline, CDR1 is LNHDA and CDR2 SQIVND (reference sequence). The CDR3 protein is CASSVDSQSGTDTQYF. CDR3 DNA (partial): TGTGCCAGTAGTGTGGACAGCCAATCTGGCACAGATACG.

The CDR3 DNA, read in part, is TGTGCCAGCAGGGGCCTTGAGACAGGGGTGTACGAG. Translated: CASRGLETGVYE. In full, the CDR3 reads CASRGLETGVYEQYF. The rearrangement joins TRBV6-2 or TRBV6-3 to TRBJ2-7, with TRBD1 matching over 8 bases. The CDR3 extends 3 residues past the end of the read, so its final part is completed from the germline J gene. Germline V gene sequence: CDR1 MNHEY, CDR2 SVGEGT. CDR3 size: 15 residues. V lost 6 bases to trimming and J lost 4 bases; unmatched junction nucleotides: 11.

About this clone: The read ends 3 residues before the CDR3 terminus; that terminus is restored from the germline J gene. The chain is built from TRBV10-3 and TRBJ1-5; D is ambiguous. V lost 4 bases and J 2 bases, leaving 9 bases between the germline ends. The CDR3 is 14 amino acids. The germline CDR1 and CDR2 sequences are ENHRY and SYGVKD. CDR3 sequence reads: CAISVGLRNQPQHF. CDR3 bases read: TGTGCCATCAGTGTTGGACTTCGCAATCAGCCC.

About this clone: From the germline J gene comes the end of the CDR3, since the read stops 3 residues before it. The V call is TRBV19, the J call TRBJ1-1, with D possibly being TRBD1 (5 bases). V was cut by 2 bases and J by 1 base, with 14 bases left in between. The V gene's germline CDR1 is LNHDA and CDR2 SQIVND (reference sequence). This CDR3 contains 16 residues. Here the CDR3 reads CASSIRGGPGNTEAFF. Partial CDR3 DNA: TGTGCCAGTAGTATAAGGGGAGGGCCCGGGAACACTGAA.

In regard to this clone: Coverage ceases 3 residues before the CDR3 finishes, and the germline J gene fills in the end. V gene TRBV20-1 combines with J gene TRBJ2-2, with TRBD2 matching 8 bases. After removal of 6 bases from V and 4 bases from J, the junction contained 10 bases not matched to a gene. CDR3 length equals 15 residues. Germline V gives CDR1 DFQATT, CDR2 SNEGSKA (reference sequence). The sequenced CDR3 bases are TGCAGTGCCGCCCCGGGGGGGCTGGGCACCGGGGAG. Protein: CSAAPGGLGTGE. The full-length CDR3 reads as CSAAPGGLGTGELFF.

About this clone: The read falls 3 residues short of the CDR3 end, and the missing part is taken from the germline J gene. The chain couples TRBV7-2 to TRBJ2-1; a possible D gene is TRBD2 (5 bases). Germline V gene sequence: CDR1 SGHTA, CDR2 FQGNSA. V was cut by 5 bases and J by 7 bases, with 12 bases left in between. The CDR3 length is 13 residues. The CDR3 region is CASSPNRGNEQFF. The part of the CDR3 DNA that was read is TGTGCCAGCAGCCCCAATAGAGGGAATGAG.

With regard to this clone: The DNA ends 3 residues before the CDR3 does, and the rest of the CDR3 is filled in from the germline J gene. The V and J genes are TRBV18 and TRBJ2-7; 7 nucleotides align to TRBD2. V shed 2 bases, J shed 6 bases, and the junction held 4 bases outside the gene matches. Germline-derived CDR1 and CDR2 are KGHSH and LQKENI. The CDR3 totals 13 residues. CDR3 sequence: CASSPVVAGEQYF. The part of the CDR3 DNA that was read is TGTGCCAGCTCACCAGTGGTAGCGGGCGAG.

Remarks on this clone: The read terminates 3 residues before the CDR3 end, so the remaining end is supplied by the germline J gene. This chain links TRBV5-1 with TRBJ2-7; 12 nucleotides agree with TRBD2. The CDR3 loop spans 16 amino acids. Trimming cost V 0 bases and J 4 bases; bases outside gene matches: 5. Germline V gene data show CDR1 as SGHRS and CDR2 as YFSETQ. CDR3: CASSLELAGGSYEQYF. CDR3 DNA (partial): TGCGCCAGCAGCTTGGAACTAGCGGGAGGCAGTTACGAG.

For this clone: The CDR3 end lies 3 residues beyond the end of the read and is filled in from the germline J gene. V and J are TRBV5-1 and TRBJ1-2, with a tentative D call TRBD1 (6 bases). The CDR3 contains 15 residues. CDR1 is SGHRS, CDR2 YFSETQ, per germline. Trimming left V 3 bases short and J 3 bases short, with 15 bases between. CDR3 bases read: TGCGCCAGCAGCTGGATGGGGGACACTGACTATGGC. Translated, it gives CASSWMGDTDYG. The entire CDR3 protein is CASSWMGDTDYGYTF.

Details on this clone: The read terminates 3 residues ahead of where the CDR3 ends, so the germline J gene completes it. The chain uses TRBV6-2 or TRBV6-3 and TRBJ1-3, with 8 bases aligning to TRBD1. With 6 bases clipped from V and 4 bases from J, the junction kept 2 bases outside the gene matches. This CDR3 has 13 amino acids. The germline V gene has CDR1 MNHEY and CDR2 SVGEGT. The CDR3 loop reads CASRGQAGNTIYF. CDR3 DNA (partial): TGTGCCAGCAGGGGACAGGCCGGAAACACC.

The CDR3 loop reads CASSYRGLGDTQYF. The CDR3 bases that were read are TGTGCCAGTAGCTACAGGGGGCTGGGGGATACG. V and J are TRBV19 and TRBJ2-3; 9 bases line up with TRBD1. Coverage ceases 3 residues before the CDR3 finishes, and the germline J gene fills in the end. This CDR3 has 14 residues. Germline lookup yields CDR1 LNHDA and CDR2 SQIVND (reference sequence). V shed 6 bases, J shed 6 bases, and the junction held 7 bases outside the gene matches.

The sequenced part of the CDR3 DNA is TGCGCCAGCAGCTTGTATGGTACCCAGTGGGCGGGCGCGTACAATGAG. The encoded protein is CASSLYGTQWAGAYNE. The full-length CDR3 reads as CASSLYGTQWAGAYNEQFF. The gene calls are TRBV5-1 and TRBJ2-1, with D maybe TRBD2 (5 bases). The read comes to an end 3 residues before the CDR3 does, leaving the germline J gene to fill in the end. Germline assignment: CDR1 SGHRS and CDR2 YFSETQ. The CDR3 extends over 19 amino acids. Trimming removed 1 base from V and 4 bases from J, with 24 bases in between.

As for this clone: The sequence runs out 3 residues before the end of the CDR3; the remainder is reconstructed from the germline J gene. This sequence joins TRBV5-1 and TRBJ2-7; D unclear. Germline values: CDR1 SGHRS, CDR2 YFSETQ. CDR3 length: 15 residues. Trimming took 0 bases from V and 2 from J, leaving 12 bases between them. The CDR3: CASSLARRPAYEQYF. The CDR3 bases that were read are TGCGCCAGCAGCTTGGCGAGGCGGCCAGCCTACGAG.

With respect to this clone: Read data end 3 residues before the CDR3 end; the end is taken from the germline J gene. The chain recombines TRBV19 with TRBJ2-5; 7 positions agree with TRBD1. The junction had 5 bases not matched to a gene; V was cut back by 5 bases and J by 2 bases. Germline values: CDR1 LNHDA, CDR2 SQIVND (reference sequence). This CDR3 contains 14 residues. CDR3 sequence: CASSLTGDQETQYF. The CDR3 DNA, read in part, is TGTGCCAGTAGTCTAACAGGGGATCAAGAGACC. Complete variable domain (other parts from reference TRBV19 and TRBJ2-5): DGGITQSPKYLFRKEGQNVTLSCEQNLNHDAMYWYRQDPGQGLRLIYYSQIVNDFQKGDIAEGYSVSREKKESFPLTVTSAQKNPTAFYLCASSLTGDQETQYFGPGTRLLVL.

For this clone: The read is 3 residues too short to cover the CDR3 end, so that end is filled in from the germline J gene. The rearrangement uses TRBV11-2 and TRBJ1-2; D might be TRBD1 (5 bases). CDR3 length equals 13 residues. The germline V gene encodes CDR1 SGHAT and CDR2 FQNNGV. The V and J ends lost 1 base and 5 bases respectively, with 8 bases between them. The CDR3 here is CASSLAQGYGYTF. The sequenced part of the CDR3 DNA is TGTGCCAGCAGCTTAGCGCAGGGATATGGC. Full variable domain (rest looked up from reference TRBV11-2 and TRBJ1-2): EAGVAQSPRYKIIEKRQSVAFWCNPISGHATLYWYQQILGQGPKLLIQFQNNGVVDDSQLPKDRFSAERLKGVDSTLKIQPAKLEDSAVYLCASSLAQGYGYTFGSGTRLTVV.

About this clone: The observed sequence ends 3 residues before the CDR3 terminus, with the missing tail filled in from the germline J gene. The V call is TRBV28, the J call TRBJ1-4; D gene ambiguous. Germline V gene sequence: CDR1 MDHEN, CDR2 SYDVKM. The CDR3 extends over 14 amino acids. V lost 6 bases and J lost 5, with 13 bases in between. CDR3 bases read: TGTGCCAGCAGCCCAACGTACACGAATGAAAAA. This codes for CASSPTYTNEK. The entire CDR3 is CASSPTYTNEKLFF.

As to this clone: The junction departs from the called germline gene at one end, perhaps through a read error. The read finishes 3 residues shy of the CDR3 end, and the germline J gene is used to complete it. The rearrangement uses TRBV4-2 and TRBJ2-7; maybe TRBD2 (6 bases). Germline V gives CDR1 LGHNA, CDR2 YNFKEQ. This CDR3 contains 16 residues. The chain's CDR3 is CASSQDRLAEPYEQYF. Partial CDR3 DNA: TGCGCCAGCAGCCAAGATCGATTAGCGGAGCCCTACGAG.